The clone carrying this T cell receptor beta chain was seen many times. What it recognizes is unknown. The data are from a study of blood T cells in healthy people across ages. The study's findings and limits: Total diversity from one million sequenced T cells was likely underestimated.

A second PCR of about 7 to 11 cycles used a sample-barcoded 5' primer and a J-beta primer mix. Each TCR beta cDNA got a 12-nucleotide random molecular identifier. Via MiXCR, TCRdb re-called the 5' RACE reads, giving one row per CDR3 protein. The sample includes approximately 810,000 distinct CDR3 sequences, under 35% of them seen just once. From germline, CDR1 is SGHTA and CDR2 FQGNSA. CDR3 size: 14 residues. Trimming took off 5 bases at V and 3 bases at J, with 14 bases between the two ends. This receptor was identified in a woman older than 75 in good health. Source material: blood. The genes are TRBV7-2 and TRBJ2-7; D is perhaps TRBD2 (6 bases). CDR3 amino acids: CASSAFSGIYEQYF. The CDR3 region has the DNA TGTGCCAGCAGCGCCTTTAGCGGCATCTACGAGCAGTACTTC.